This TCR beta chain was retrieved from a study of T-cell reconstitution after alpha-beta-depleted transplantation in children (dated by TCRdb to about 2016). About the study as a whole: T-cell immune reconstitution after TCRalphabeta/CD19-depleted allogeneic hematopoietic cell transplantation in children was quantitatively tracked in the study by means of TCR repertoire profiling.

Relative to germline, V is missing 5 bases and J is missing 0 bases, with 3 bases of the junction outside any gene match. The CDR3, from cysteine to phenylalanine, totals 14 residues. Only the CDR3 DNA is retained, 42 bases long and in frame from the first base. CDR1 and CDR2, per the germline V gene, are SGHTA and FQGTGA. The treatment or condition tag for this specimen amounts to: allogeneic hematopoietic cell transplantation with graft depleted of TCRalphabeta T cells and CD19 B cells. The children who served as transplant recipients had been given grafts of TCRalphabeta/CD19-depleted allogeneic hematopoietic cells. About this clonotype: Its antigen remains unidentified. Per-nucleotide qualities are absent, and no much larger clonotype sits a single base away.

The library was obtained by PCR. TCRdb names Illumina HiSeq 2500 as the instrument used. Molecular barcoding was employed in the preparation of TCR libraries, with unique molecular identifiers being used to normalize TCRbeta repertoire quantification. Starting from the raw public reads, TCRdb applied fastp trimming at Q25, assembled clones with MiXCR and retained in-frame beta chains. Every distinct CDR3 protein forms one entry, paired with its most common genes and DNA. Across this sample there are 750,000 to 950,000 distinct CDR3 sequences, with approximately 15% seen only once. The ten largest clones represent around 5% of the sample. What the authors observed across the whole study: Apparently early alphabetaT-cell count recovery about two months after transplant reportedly relied on only several hundred rapidly expanded clones derived from non-depleted graft cells. Over subsequent months, a decline in hyperexpanded clone frequencies was noted, and after one year, T-cell counts and TCRbeta diversity were mostly ascribed to newly produced T cells. The high TCRbeta diversity at day 60 in some patients was ascribed to recipient T cells and intrathymic progenitors that had survived conditioning.

The clonotype was recovered from a male patient younger than 18 who had a stem cell transplant for acute lymphoblastic leukemia, so the T cells may come from the graft donor. The sequencing here drew on PBMCs, mostly from graft donor cells, taken 360 days after TCRalphabeta/CD19-depleted stem cell transplant. The sequence joins TRBV7-3 to TRBJ2-5, and 7 junctional nucleotides match TRBD1. The bases read TGTGCCAGCAGCATTCAGGGGGACCAAGAGACCCAGTACTTC. This is translated as CASSIQGDQETQYF.